A single sample is the source of the 16 T cell receptor beta chains below, sequenced in a study of response to subunit inactivated influenza vaccine. TCRdb reprocessed the RT-PCR reads with MiXCR, giving one entry per CDR3 protein. Among about 160,000 distinct CDR3 sequences, 9.5% to 13% were seen once, and the ten largest hold 12%. Material: non-naive T cells sorted from PBMCs, obtained roughly 45 days after vaccination. The source of these receptors is a man between 50 and 59 years old who received an inactivated influenza vaccine.

The table lists this clonotype with a few counts. V usage is TRBV6-1 and J usage is TRBJ2-5, with 12 bases fitting TRBD2. Germline trimming cut 2 bases from V and 6 bases from J; bases unmatched to any gene: 7. Germline V lookup: CDR1 MNHNS, CDR2 SASEGT. The CDR3 spans 16 residues. DNA of the CDR3: TGTGCCAGCAGTGAACTTGCGACTAGCGGGAGAAAGACCCAGTACTTC. Its protein product is CASSELATSGRKTQYF.

This clonotype was counted between two and nine times. V is TRBV4-1 and J is TRBJ1-3; no reliable D call. V lost 1 base to trimming and J lost 0 bases, with 4 bases between them. This CDR3 region has 14 residues. CDR1 MGHRA and CDR2 YSYEKL come from the germline V gene. CDR3 sequence (DNA): TGCGCCAGCAGCCAAGGGGTCTCTGGAAACACCATATATTTT. Residues: CASSQGVSGNTIYF.

This clonotype appeared many times. The chain carries TRBV4-1 and TRBJ1-5, with D possibly matching TRBD1 (5 bases). Germline V gene lookup returns CDR1 MGHRA and CDR2 YSYEKL. The length of the CDR3 is 15 residues. Between the trimmed V and J ends, which lost 3 bases and 4 bases, there was a span of 13 bases. CDR3 loop: CASSQRTQSNQPQHF. In DNA, the CDR3 is TGCGCCAGCAGCCAGAGGACACAATCGAATCAGCCCCAGCATTTT.

In this sample, this clonotype turned up a few times. The V and J genes are TRBV20-1 and TRBJ1-1, with no clear D. The CDR3 loop spans 15 amino acids. V was pared by 3 bases and J by 6 bases, with 20 bases between. The germline V gene has CDR1 DFQATT and CDR2 SNEGSKA (reference sequence). The CDR3 DNA is TGCAGTGCTAGGACACAAGGGAATGCGATCCCTGAAGCTTTCTTT. As protein: CSARTQGNAIPEAFF.

This clonotype was counted a few times. In DNA form, the CDR3 reads TGTGCCAGCAGTTTCGGCTGGGTAGGGCAGATGATAGCCAAAAACATTCAGTACTTC. Its translation is CASSFGWVGQMIAKNIQYF. The chain has TRBV28 and TRBJ2-4, with unresolved D. The V gene lost 3 bases and the J gene lost 0 bases, with 21 bases spanning the gap. There are 19 residues in the CDR3. In germline, CDR1 is MDHEN, CDR2 SYDVKM. The whole variable domain, remainder taken from reference TRBV28 and TRBJ2-4, is DVKVTQSSRYLVKRTGEKVFLECVQDMDHENMFWYRQDPGLGLRLIYFSYDVKMKEKGDIPEGYSVSREKKERFSLILESASTNQTSMYLCASSFGWVGQMIAKNIQYFGAGTRLSVL.

V and J are TRBV10-3 and TRBJ2-3, with D possibly being TRBD1 (7 bases). The CDR3 runs 15 residues. Germline V gene lookup returns CDR1 ENHRY and CDR2 SYGVKD. V was pared by 6 bases and J by 0 bases, with 13 bases between. The CDR3 DNA sequence: TGTGCCATCAGCGCGGGACAGACAAGCACAGATACGCAGTATTTT. It yields the protein CAISAGQTSTDTQYF.

This clonotype was detected many times. J is TRBJ2-7 and V is TRBV12-3 or TRBV12-4, with 9 bases fitting TRBD1. The CDR3 is made up of 13 amino acids. V dropped 5 bases and J dropped 6; count of bases not matched to a gene: 5. The CDR3 DNA reads as TGTGCCAGCAGTCTTACAGGGGGCGTCGAGCAGTACTTC. Residues: CASSLTGGVEQYF.

This clonotype was seen only a few times. J is TRBJ2-4 and V is TRBV12-3 or TRBV12-4; the D gene is possibly TRBD1 (5 bases). This CDR3 contains 15 residues. V was shortened by 2 bases and J by 3 bases, with 11 bases between the two germline ends. CDR3 loop: CASSLTGQGKNIQYF. CDR3 in DNA: TGTGCCAGCAGTTTAACGGGTCAGGGCAAAAACATTCAGTACTTC.

This clonotype appeared many times. This rearrangement joins TRBV12-3 or TRBV12-4 to TRBJ2-7; possible D gene TRBD2, 6 bases. The CDR3 has 20 residues. The V and J ends lost 2 bases and 0 bases respectively, with 26 bases between them. DNA for the CDR3: TGTGCCAGCAGTTTATCGTTCGGGGATTGGCGGACTATCGTCTCCTACGAGCAGTACTTC. Translation: CASSLSFGDWRTIVSYEQYF.

This clonotype was seen at least ten times. The chain combines TRBV4-1 with TRBJ2-7; 7 bases agree with TRBD1. The V segment lost 5 bases and the J segment 3 bases; nucleotides outside the gene matches: 10. The CDR3 loop spans 15 amino acids. Germline-derived CDR1 and CDR2 are MGHRA and YSYEKL. CDR3 bases: TGCGCCAGCAGCTCTTCACCGACAGGGTTCTACGAGCAGTACTTC. Translation: CASSSSPTGFYEQYF.

This clonotype showed up just a few times. V and J are TRBV5-6 and TRBJ2-3; possibly TRBD1 or TRBD2 for D (6 bases each). This CDR3 is built from 14 residues. With 3 bases removed from V and 0 bases from J, the gap between germline ends came to 8 bases. CDR1 is SGHDT and CDR2 is YYEEEE in the germline V gene. The CDR3 reads CASSSGASTDTQYF. The CDR3 DNA sequence: TGTGCCAGCAGCTCGGGGGCGAGCACAGATACGCAGTATTTT.

V gene TRBV10-1 combines with J gene TRBJ1-2; D is ambiguous. V was cut by 5 bases and J by 2 bases, with 6 bases left in between. Germline V gene lookup returns CDR1 WNHNN and CDR2 SYGVQD (reference sequence). The CDR3 runs to 12 residues. This CDR3 is CASSSGNYGYTF. The CDR3 DNA is TGCGCCAGCAGTTCGGGGAACTATGGCTACACCTTC.

The genes are TRBV28 and TRBJ2-2; 7 bases are a match to TRBD1. Germline loops: CDR1 MDHEN, CDR2 SYDVKM. The CDR3 contains 17 residues. V trimming: 6 bases; J trimming: 3 bases; junction bases outside the gene matches: 13. The CDR3 DNA reads as TGTGCCAGCAGCCAAGGGGGCGACATAAGGGACACCGGGGAGCTGTTTTTT. The encoded protein is CASSQGGDIRDTGELFF.

This clonotype has at least ten counts. The chain couples TRBV5-1 to TRBJ1-2; D is possibly TRBD1 (5 bases). Trimming pared 4 bases from V and 4 bases from J, leaving 17 bases between. Germline V gives CDR1 SGHRS, CDR2 YFSETQ. The CDR3 runs to 15 residues. CDR3: CASSQPGRNLYGYTF. The DNA for the CDR3 is TGCGCCAGCAGCCAACCGGGACGGAACCTCTATGGCTACACCTTC.

The chain is built from TRBV11-2 and TRBJ2-2; 7 nucleotides match TRBD2. J was trimmed by 0 bases and V by 3 bases; bases with no gene match: 1. The CDR3 totals 15 residues. Looked up from germline, CDR1 is SGHAT and CDR2 is FQNNGV. The CDR3: CASSFAGANTGELFF. The CDR3 DNA is TGTGCCAGCAGCTTTGCGGGGGCGAACACCGGGGAGCTGTTTTTT.

The rearrangement links TRBV5-5 to TRBJ1-1; no reliable D call. V lost 0 bases and J 0 bases, leaving 6 bases between the germline ends. This CDR3 region has 14 residues. Germline-derived CDR1 and CDR2 are SGHKS and YYEKEE (reference sequence). CDR3 DNA sequence: TGTGCCAGCAGCTTGGATCGGCTGAACACTGAAGCTTTCTTT. It is translated as CASSLDRLNTEAFF.